This TCR beta chain comes out of a study of T cell repertoires in cytomegalovirus infection. For this clonotype: What it recognizes is unknown.

Each CDR3 protein gets one entry after TCRdb re-called the reads with MiXCR. The sample consists of some 480,000 distinct CDR3 sequences, 33% of them appearing once. This CDR3 spans 17 amino acids. Germline V gene lookup returns CDR1 SGHRS and CDR2 YFSETQ. The V gene lost 3 bases and the J gene lost 4 bases, with 22 bases spanning the gap. Sample: cultured PBMCs, taken from culture after CMV antigen stimulation. The sequence was obtained from a human donor in good health (CMV status not recorded). Some clones in this sample may be carry-over from other donors' samples. This chain connects TRBV5-1 to TRBJ1-2; D possibly corresponds to TRBD1 (5 bases). The CDR3 here is CASSYWISQGTFYGYTF. For the CDR3, the DNA is TGCGCCAGCAGCTATTGGATATCCCAGGGTACCTTCTATGGCTACACCTTC.